The 15 T cell receptor beta chains given below trace back to one sample, sequenced in a study of tumor and adjacent non-tumor tissue in lung cancer. RNA was extracted from bulk tissue without any cell sorting. The library came from three nested PCR rounds adapted from ARM-PCR protocols. TCRdb called the multiplex PCR reads again in MiXCR, with one record for every CDR3 protein. The sample comprises fewer than 120,000 distinct CDR3 sequences, approximately 87% of which are singletons, and approximately 22% rests with the top ten. Sequencing used lung tumor tissue. Receptors originate from a man in his 70s with non-small cell lung cancer.

The sample holds one count of this clonotype. Without the conserved terminal phenylalanine or tryptophan, this CDR3 likely stems from a read error. This chain connects TRBV6-1 to TRBJ2-7; unclear D gene. Germline V gene lookup returns CDR1 MNHNS and CDR2 SASEGT. The CDR3 loop spans 16 amino acids. The V gene lost 5 bases and the J gene lost 0 bases, with 17 bases spanning the gap. As DNA, the CDR3 is TGTGCCAGCAGTAGTAGGACCTCTGTAAGCTCCTACGAGCAGTACATC. Its protein product is CASSSRTSVSSYEQYI.

About this clonotype itself: Compared with germline, one end of the junction differs, possibly owing to a read error. The rearrangement links TRBV5-4 to TRBJ1-1; D uncertain. This CDR3 has 15 amino acids. Germline values: CDR1 SGHNT, CDR2 YYREEE (reference sequence). The CDR3 loop is CPSSLTSFAGCEAFF. CDR3 nucleotides: TGTCCCAGCAGCTTGACATCATTCGCCGGGTGTGAAGCTTTCTTT.

The chain couples TRBV11-3 to TRBJ2-7, with D tentatively TRBD2 (5 bases). The CDR3 is 14 amino acids. Trimming removed 7 bases at V and 1 base at J, with 14 bases between. Germline V gene lookup returns CDR1 SGHNT and CDR2 YENEEA. DNA for the CDR3: TGTGCCAGCATCATAAGAGGGAGATCCTACGAGCAGTACTTC. Translation: CASIIRGRSYEQYF. The complete variable domain, with remaining parts taken from reference TRBV11-3 and TRBJ2-7, reads EAGVVQSPRYKIIEKKQPVAFWCNPISGHNTLYWYLQNLGQGPELLIRYENEEAVDDSQLPKDRFSAERLKGVDSTLKIQPAELGDSAVYLCASIIRGRSYEQYFGPGTRLTVT.

Worth noting for this clonotype: A read error may produce the germline difference seen at one junction end. The chain employs TRBV5-5 and TRBJ2-1, with D unresolved. CDR3 size: 13 residues. Germline V gene data show CDR1 as SGHKS and CDR2 as YYEKEE (reference sequence). The CDR3 protein is CASSLAGNNEHFF. CDR3 coding DNA: TGTGCCAGCAGCTTGGCCGGTAACAATGAGCATTTCTTC.

Of note for this clonotype: A read error may produce the germline difference seen at one junction end. V usage is TRBV29-1 and J usage is TRBJ2-6, with a weak D call TRBD1 (5 bases). CDR3 length: 15 amino acids. CDR1 and CDR2 from the germline V gene are SQVTM and ANQGSEA. CDR3 coding DNA: TGCAGCGTTCAACGGAGCGTAACTGGGGCCAACGTCATGACTTTC. Amino acids: CSVQRSVTGANVMTF. The full variable domain, with the rest looked up from reference TRBV29-1 and TRBJ2-6, is SAVISQKPSRDICQRGTSLTIQCQVDSQVTMMFWYRQQPGQSLTLIATANQGSEATYESGFVIDKFPISRPNLTFSTLTVSNMSPEDSSIYLCSVQRSVTGANVMTFGAGSRLTVL.

Note on this clonotype: Likely a read error: the CDR3 ends without its conserved phenylalanine or tryptophan. The limits of the CDR3 on the DNA are not certain, so only TCRdb's listed CDR3 is given. V and J are TRBV14 and TRBJ1-1; the table names TRBD1, a call not compared with the DNA. Counting both end residues, the CDR3 totals 19 amino acids. Per the germline V gene, CDR1 is SGHDN and CDR2 is FVKESK. CDR3 sequence reads: CTSIFRDPGQGFRNTEVFY.

On this clonotype itself: The junction does not match germline at one end; this may be a read error. The chain has TRBV6-2 or TRBV6-3 and TRBJ2-1; D may be TRBD2 (6 bases). The CDR3 is made up of 14 amino acids. Germline V gives CDR1 MNHEY, CDR2 SVGEGT. The CDR3 reads CASSYPGLINERFF. In nucleotides, the CDR3 is TGCGCCAGCAGTTACCCCGGACTAATCAATGAGCGGTTCTTC.

Remarks on this clonotype: The germline gene is not matched at one end of the junction; a read error may be the cause. The J gene is TRBJ2-1, the V gene TRBV6-1, with TRBD1 as a possible D gene (5 bases). This CDR3 contains 16 residues. The V gene's germline CDR1 is MNHNS and CDR2 SASEGT. The CDR3 sequence: CVSSEGPRVSYNEQFF. The CDR3 bases are TGTGTCAGCAGTGAAGGTCCCAGGGTCTCCTACAATGAGCAGTTCTTC.

The chain is built from TRBV5-6 and TRBJ2-3; the D gene is possibly TRBD1 (5 bases). Trimming pared 5 bases from V and 5 bases from J, leaving 15 bases between. The CDR3 is 14 residues long. Germline loops: CDR1 SGHDT, CDR2 YYEEEE. CDR3 protein: CASSYRLTGDTQYF. The CDR3 DNA follows: TGTGCCAGCAGTTACAGGCTTACCGGAGATACGCAGTATTTT.

Concerning this clonotype: This CDR3 is missing its conserved last phenylalanine or tryptophan, likely due to a read error. This chain connects TRBV12-3 or TRBV12-4 to TRBJ1-1; D ambiguous. Trimming took off 7 bases at V and 5 bases at J, with 26 bases between the two ends. CDR3 length: 17 residues. Written as DNA, the CDR3 is TGTGCCAGCACTTTCGCGGGTCTGTCTCAGGTGGGAACTGAAGCTTTCTCT. Protein product: CASTFAGLSQVGTEAFS.

Turning to this clonotype: This may be a read error, as it is one base from a much larger clone. This chain connects TRBV20-1 to TRBJ2-3; 12 bases are shared with TRBD1. Germline loops: CDR1 DFQATT, CDR2 SNEGSKA (reference sequence). This CDR3 has 14 residues. The CDR3 DNA is TGCAGTGTCCCGGGACAGGGGGCTCCAGATATGCAGTATTTT. Residues: CSVPGQGAPDMQYF.

The chain couples TRBV29-1 to TRBJ1-1; no firm D call. CDR1 is SQVTM and CDR2 is ANQGSEA in the germline V gene. This CDR3 contains 12 residues. V lost 7 bases and J lost 6, with 15 bases in between. Here the CDR3 reads CSAVTERPEAFF. The CDR3 DNA follows: TGCAGCGCTGTAACGGAGAGGCCTGAAGCTTTCTTT.

Turning to this clonotype: A clone one base away is much larger, so this may be a read error. The chain is built from TRBV5-1 and TRBJ1-1, with 7 bases identical to TRBD1. CDR3 size: 15 residues. CDR1 is SGHRS, CDR2 YFSETQ, per germline. The CDR3 here is CASSRKTGMNTEVFF. DNA of the CDR3: TGCGCCAGCAGCAGGAAGACAGGGATGAACACTGAAGTTTTCTTT. The full variable domain, with the rest looked up from reference TRBV5-1 and TRBJ1-1, is KAGVTQTPRYLIKTRGQQVTLSCSPISGHRSVSWYQQTPGQGLQFLFEYFSETQRNKGNFPGRFSGRQFSNSRSEMNVSTLELGDSALYLCASSRKTGMNTEVFFGQGTRLTVV.

On this clonotype: No conserved phenylalanine or tryptophan is present at the end of the CDR3, so a read error is the likely explanation. The DNA is omitted, as the CDR3 cannot be located on it reliably, and the CDR3 follows TCRdb's listing. The genes are TRBV6-1 and TRBJ2-7. The CDR3 is 16 residues long, ends included. Looked up from germline, CDR1 is MNHNS and CDR2 is SASEGT. Here the CDR3 reads CASISRTTVSSYEQDS.

J is TRBJ1-5 and V is TRBV6-2 or TRBV6-3; 7 bases are a match to TRBD1. This CDR3 region has 15 residues. The ends lost 8 bases at V and 4 bases at J; junction bases unmatched: 11. Germline V gene sequence: CDR1 MNHEY, CDR2 SVGEGT. The CDR3 reads CASGLGRGLNQPQHF. The CDR3 bases are TGTGCCAGCGGTTTGGGCAGGGGGTTGAATCAGCCCCAGCATTTT.